The 20 T cell receptor beta chains below all came from one sample that was sequenced in a study of T cell changes during pregnancy in multiple sclerosis. Using immunoSEQ multiplex PCR, the repertoire was profiled, and TCRdb retains in-frame clones only, with some absent. The sample shows about 100,000 clones, about nine tenths of them seen only once. Sequenced here: peripheral blood, sampled after pregnancy. The receptors stem from a female donor with multiple sclerosis, enrolled in a pregnancy study.

J is TRBJ2-7 and V is TRBV2, with TRBD1 as a possible D gene (6 bases). This CDR3 comprises 12 residues. From germline, CDR1 is SNHLY and CDR2 FYNNEI. V dropped 10 bases and J dropped 3 bases, with 13 bases sitting between them. The CDR3 protein is CATEGVSYEQYF. The CDR3, as DNA: TGTGCCACCGAGGGGGTTAGCTACGAGCAGTACTTC.

V gene TRBV9 combines with J gene TRBJ2-1; 7 nucleotides align to TRBD2. Germline V gene lookup returns CDR1 SGDLS and CDR2 YYNGEE. V lost 5 bases and J lost 10; bases outside the gene matches: 21. The CDR3 is 17 amino acids. The CDR3 loop reads CASSFRGGGSGVGEQFF. CDR3 DNA sequence: TGTGCCAGCAGTTTCCGGGGCGGCGGGAGCGGTGTAGGGGAGCAGTTCTTC.

Only one count was recorded for this clone. The genes are TRBV18 and TRBJ1-1, with a tentative D call TRBD1 (6 bases). The CDR3 extends over 15 amino acids. Germline V CDR1 and CDR2: KGHSH, LQKENI. Trimming removed 3 bases from V and 3 bases from J, with 14 bases in between. CDR3 region: CASSPTQGGDTEAFF. The CDR3, as DNA: TGTGCCAGCTCACCCACACAGGGTGGGGACACTGAAGCTTTCTTT.

This rearrangement joins TRBV6-5 to TRBJ1-3; D ambiguous. The CDR3 consists of 15 residues. V dropped 2 bases and J dropped 1 base, with 9 bases sitting between them. Germline values: CDR1 MNHEY, CDR2 SVGAGI. The CDR3 nucleotides are TGTGCCAGCAGTTACAATGGGCAGTCTGGAAACACCATATATTTT. It yields the protein CASSYNGQSGNTIYF.

The rearrangement uses TRBV5-1 and TRBJ2-1; TRBD2 agrees at 11 bases. CDR3 size: 17 residues. Trimming removed 0 bases from V and 6 bases from J; junction bases left unmatched: 8. Germline-derived CDR1 and CDR2 are SGHRS and YFSETQ. CDR3 nucleotide sequence: TGCGCCAGCAGCTTGGCCCCGTCTAGCGGGGGGATCAATGAGCAGTTCTTC. Amino acids: CASSLAPSSGGINEQFF. Full variable domain (remainder filled in from reference TRBV5-1 and TRBJ2-1): KAGVTQTPRYLIKTRGQQVTLSCSPISGHRSVSWYQQTPGQGLQFLFEYFSETQRNKGNFPGRFSGRQFSNSRSEMNVSTLELGDSALYLCASSLAPSSGGINEQFFGPGTRLTVL.

V gene TRBV28 combines with J gene TRBJ1-2, with 7 nucleotides matching TRBD1. Germline CDR1 MDHEN, CDR2 SYDVKM. J was trimmed by 2 bases and V by 7 bases; bases with no gene match: 7. The CDR3 extends over 14 amino acids. This CDR3 reads CASKRDSGNYGYTF. CDR3 sequence (DNA): TGTGCCAGCAAGAGGGACAGCGGGAACTATGGCTACACCTTC.

V gene TRBV29-1 combines with J gene TRBJ2-3; D call uncertain. CDR1 and CDR2 from the germline V gene are SQVTM and ANQGSEA. This CDR3 region has 9 residues. The chain's CDR3 is CTEADTQYF. CDR3 DNA sequence: TGCACCGAGGCAGATACGCAGTATTTT.

The chain links TRBV11-2 to TRBJ2-1; 7 bases line up with TRBD1. The CDR3 is 15 residues long. Germline-derived CDR1 and CDR2 are SGHAT and FQNNGV. With 6 bases clipped from V and 4 bases from J, the junction kept 9 bases outside the gene matches. The CDR3 region has the DNA TGTGCCAGCAGAAGAGGGGGCCTCTCTTACAATGAGCAGTTCTTC. Amino acid sequence: CASRRGGLSYNEQFF.

V and J are TRBV28 and TRBJ2-5; 10 bases are shared with TRBD2. The CDR3 covers 15 residues. V dropped 5 bases and J dropped 5; count of bases not matched to a gene: 8. Germline V gene data show CDR1 as MDHEN and CDR2 as SYDVKM. This chain's CDR3 is CASSPSGRARETQYF. CDR3 in DNA: TGTGCCAGCAGTCCGAGCGGGAGGGCCCGGGAGACCCAGTACTTC.

V and J are TRBV9 and TRBJ1-1; 7 bases agree with TRBD1. CDR1 and CDR2 (germline): SGDLS, YYNGEE. With V trimmed by 3 bases and J by 3 bases, 5 bases remained unmatched. The CDR3 loop spans 14 amino acids. CDR3 region: CASSEGARHTEAFF. As DNA, the CDR3 is TGTGCCAGCAGCGAGGGGGCGAGGCACACTGAAGCTTTCTTT.

This clone was counted only a few times. The chain carries TRBV7-2 and TRBJ2-3; possibly TRBD2 for D (7 bases). Germline V CDR1 and CDR2: SGHTA, FQGNSA. The CDR3 runs 15 residues. The V end was cut by 2 bases, the J end by 7 bases, with 16 bases between. CDR3: CASSLSFGGRNTQYF. The CDR3 DNA sequence: TGTGCCAGCAGCTTATCGTTCGGGGGGCGGAATACGCAGTATTTT.

This chain uses TRBV19 with TRBJ2-5; possibly TRBD1 for D (6 bases). The germline CDR1 and CDR2 sequences are LNHDA and SQIVND (reference sequence). The CDR3 sequence is 16 residues long. V shed 4 bases and J shed 4 bases, with 19 bases lying between them. The CDR3 reads CASSTHRTVSLETQYF. DNA for the CDR3: TGTGCCAGTAGTACCCACCGGACAGTTTCCCTAGAGACCCAGTACTTC.

This clone is a singleton in its sample. This CDR3 reads CASSRDRGEQYF. CDR3 bases: TGTGCCAGCAGCAGGGACAGGGGCGAGCAGTACTTC. The gene calls are TRBV2 and TRBJ2-7, with 10 nucleotides matching TRBD1. The J segment lost 6 bases and the V segment lost 6 bases, leaving 2 bases of the junction unmatched. This CDR3 spans 12 amino acids. CDR1 and CDR2 (germline): SNHLY, FYNNEI.

About this clone: At one end the junction does not follow the germline gene, possibly because of a read error. The chain joins TRBV7-2 to TRBJ2-7, with TRBD1 identical over 10 bases. This CDR3 spans 15 amino acids. The germline V gene encodes CDR1 SGHTA and CDR2 FQGNSA. The CDR3 is CASSLEPGQGSEQYF. CDR3 nucleotides: TGTGCCAGCAGTTTAGAACCGGGACAGGGGTCCGAGCAGTACTTC. The full variable domain, rest sourced from reference TRBV7-2 and TRBJ2-7, is GAGVSQSPSNKVTEKGKDVELRCDPISGHTALYWYRQSLGQGLEFLIYFQGNSAPDKSGLPSDRFSAERTGGSVSTLTIQRTQQEDSAVYLCASSLEPGQGSEQYFGPGTRLTVT.

The rearrangement links TRBV5-8 to TRBJ2-2, with TRBD2 as a possible D gene (5 bases). This CDR3 has 15 amino acids. The ends were cut back, 8 bases at V and 4 bases at J, with 18 bases in the middle. From germline, CDR1 is SGHTS and CDR2 YDEGEE. The CDR3 DNA is TGTGCCAGTGTCAAAGACTACTGGGGCACCGGGGAGCTGTTTTTT. Protein product: CASVKDYWGTGELFF. The variable domain in full, completed from reference TRBV5-8 and TRBJ2-2, reads EAGVTQSPTHLIKTRGQQATLRCSPISGHTSVYWYQQALGLGLQFLLWYDEGEERNRGNFPPRFSGRQFPNYSSELNVNALELEDSALYLCASVKDYWGTGELFFGEGSRLTVL.

The chain combines TRBV28 with TRBJ2-5, with 8 positions matching TRBD2. The closer fit of TRBJ2-7 to the DNA end suggests the J call may be wrong. Germline loops: CDR1 MDHEN, CDR2 SYDVKM. The CDR3 runs to 14 residues. CDR3 nucleotide sequence: TGTGCCAGCAGAAATAGCGGGACAACCTACGAGCAGTACTTC. Translated, it gives CASRNSGTTYEQYF.

V is TRBV4-1 and J is TRBJ1-1; D is undetermined. Germline V gene lookup returns CDR1 MGHRA and CDR2 YSYEKL. V gave up 0 bases and J gave up 5 bases, with 10 bases separating them. CDR3 size: 14 residues. As DNA, the CDR3 is TGCGCCAGCAGCCAAGATCTAACCCGAACTGAAGCTTTCTTT. Translation: CASSQDLTRTEAFF.

The rearrangement joins TRBV5-1 to TRBJ2-3, with 7 bases matching TRBD2. CDR1 is SGHRS and CDR2 is YFSETQ in the germline V gene. The CDR3 sequence is 15 residues long. V trimming: 0 bases; J trimming: 2 bases; junction bases outside the gene matches: 3. CDR3 loop: CASSLEGGYTDTQYF. The CDR3 coding sequence is TGCGCCAGCAGCTTGGAGGGAGGGTACACAGATACGCAGTATTTT.

The gene calls are TRBV11-3 and TRBJ2-1; perhaps TRBD2 as D (6 bases). The germline V and J ends were trimmed by 4 bases and 7 bases, with 11 bases remaining between them. Germline assignment: CDR1 SGHNT and CDR2 YENEEA. The CDR3 is made up of 13 amino acids. CDR3 residues: CASSWGENNEQFF. CDR3 sequence (DNA): TGTGCCAGCAGCTGGGGGGAGAATAATGAGCAGTTCTTC.

The genes are TRBV11-1 and TRBJ2-7; 8 bases are shared with TRBD1. V lost 2 bases, J lost 6 bases, and 15 bases stayed unmatched. The CDR3 runs 17 residues. Germline CDR1 is SGHAT and CDR2 is FQDESV (reference sequence). The CDR3 is CASSLFLSSAGGGEQYF. The CDR3 nucleotides read TGTGCCAGCAGCTTATTTTTGTCCTCGGCAGGGGGCGGCGAGCAGTACTTC.